The 5 T cell receptor beta chains in this list originate from one sample, sequenced in a study of blood T cell repertoires in COVID-19. Assay used: immunoSEQ multiplex PCR; TCRdb lists only in-frame clones, some missing. Among around 180,000 clones, 74% were seen once, and the ten largest hold 2.5% to 3.5%. The sample comprised peripheral blood. The receptors were gathered from a woman of 80 years or more with acute or convalescent COVID-19.

In its sample, this clone was seen a few times. The J gene is TRBJ2-2, the V gene TRBV24-1; no reliable D call. The ends were cut back, 4 bases at V and 1 base at J, with 3 bases in the middle. The CDR3 totals 13 residues. CDR1 and CDR2 (germline): KGHDR, SFDVKD. The CDR3 loop reads CATSDMNTGELFF. The CDR3 DNA reads TGTGCCACCAGTGACATGAACACCGGGGAGCTGTTTTTT.

This clone occurred once. V and J are TRBV4-1 and TRBJ1-4; possibly TRBD1 for D (5 bases). The CDR3 is 17 residues long. Per germline, CDR1 MGHRA and CDR2 YSYEKL. Trimming pared 0 bases from V and 6 bases from J, leaving 17 bases between. This chain's CDR3 is CASSQERIVGRDEKLFF. In DNA form, the CDR3 reads TGCGCCAGCAGCCAAGAAAGGATAGTGGGGCGCGATGAAAAACTGTTTTTT.

This clone has only a few counts. Different DNA sequences within this sample yield the same CDR3. The chain has TRBV9 and TRBJ2-2; D not certain. Germline V CDR1 and CDR2: SGDLS, YYNGEE. Trimming pared 3 bases from V and 2 bases from J, leaving 5 bases between. The CDR3 totals 13 residues. CDR3 loop: CASSDTNTGELFF. CDR3 nucleotides: TGTGCCAGCAGCGATACTAACACCGGGGAGCTGTTTTTT.

V gene TRBV7-2 combines with J gene TRBJ1-5, with D maybe TRBD1 (6 bases). The CDR3 contains 15 residues. The V gene lost 6 bases and the J gene lost 1 base, with 13 bases spanning the gap. Germline V gives CDR1 SGHTA, CDR2 FQGNSA. The CDR3 DNA follows: TGTGCCAGCAGACTGTCAGGGGCCAGCAATCAGCCCCAGCATTTT. Translated: CASRLSGASNQPQHF. The full variable domain, completed using reference TRBV7-2 and TRBJ1-5, is GAGVSQSPSNKVTEKGKDVELRCDPISGHTALYWYRQSLGQGLEFLIYFQGNSAPDKSGLPSDRFSAERTGGSVSTLTIQRTQQEDSAVYLCASRLSGASNQPQHFGDGTRLSIL.

The J gene is TRBJ2-5, the V gene TRBV6-5; TRBD2 might be the D (8 bases). The CDR3 is made up of 16 amino acids. V lost 0 bases to trimming and J lost 4 bases, with 15 bases between them. Germline V gene sequence: CDR1 MNHEY, CDR2 SVGAGI. CDR3 sequence (DNA): TGTGCCAGCAGTTACTCCGGACTAGCAGGGGGAGAGACCCAGTACTTC. Protein product: CASSYSGLAGGETQYF.